Below, one T cell receptor (beta chain) is given with its context. The antigen remains unidentified. This sample is drawn from a study of radiotherapy plus CTLA-4 blockade in lung cancer. Looking at the study overall: Objective responses were recorded in about 17% of patients, with disease control recorded in about 30%. Findings and caveats of the study: Subsequent to radiotherapy plus ipilimumab, tumor-derived TCR clones underwent expansion in blood.

Profiled with immunoSEQ multiplex PCR; TCRdb holds only in-frame clones, not every one. The sample records about 38,000 clones, approximately 83% being singletons. The germline gives CDR1 LNHDA, CDR2 SQIVND (reference sequence). Between the trimmed V and J ends, which lost 10 bases and 0 bases, there was a span of 10 bases. The CDR3 runs to 13 residues. Lung cancer patients with chemo-refractory metastatic non-small-cell disease were given focal radiation plus CTLA-4 blockade with ipilimumab. This specimen consisted of peripheral blood, obtained from a patient treated with radiotherapy plus ipilimumab. The gene calls are TRBV19 and TRBJ2-1; the D is unclear. This receptor was obtained from a human donor with non-small cell lung cancer whose response to radiotherapy plus ipilimumab could not be evaluated. CDR3 sequence: CANKTSSYNEQFF. CDR3 nucleotides: TGTGCCAACAAAACATCCTCCTACAATGAGCAGTTCTTC. Variable domain in full (rest from reference TRBV19 and TRBJ2-1): DGGITQSPKYLFRKEGQNVTLSCEQNLNHDAMYWYRQDPGQGLRLIYYSQIVNDFQKGDIAEGYSVSREKKESFPLTVTSAQKNPTAFYLCANKTSSYNEQFFGPGTRLTVL.